The T cell receptor beta chain under discussion was sequenced for a study of blood T cells in healthy people across ages. The CDR3 extends over 13 amino acids. The V gene lost 8 bases and the J gene lost 7 bases, with 15 bases spanning the gap. A second about 6 to 12 cycle PCR used barcoded and J-beta primers. TCRdb analysed the 5' RACE reads with MiXCR anew, one entry per CDR3 protein. The table shows 1.5 million to 2 million distinct CDR3 sequences, with about 50% occurring only once. This clonotype was counted between two and nine times. The TCR was taken from a middle-aged woman in good health. The chain carries TRBV12-3 or TRBV12-4 and TRBJ2-1; D may be TRBD2 (6 bases). The sample comprised blood. The CDR3 sequence is CASGQPGRNEQFF. Written as DNA, the CDR3 is TGTGCCAGCGGTCAACCAGGGAGGAATGAGCAGTTCTTC.